This is a list of T cell receptor beta chains from one sample in a study of chemoradiotherapy in HPV16-positive cancers. TCRdb's table, derived via immunoSEQ multiplex PCR, lists solely in-frame clones and lacks some. The data show approximately 38,000 clones, about 82% seen once. Sequencing used blood, obtained from a patient who underwent chemoradiotherapy. These receptors all stem from a human donor with HPV-associated anogenital cancer. Both conserved end residues are part of each CDR3. Fields, in order: CDR3 DNA, CDR3 protein, CDR3 length, J gene, D gene, V gene. A D gene is named only where the DNA matches it firmly.

CDR3nt: TGTGCCAGCGGCGGCAGGGGGGATGAAAAACTGTTTTTT
CDR3aa: CASGGRGDEKLFF
len: 13
j_gene: TRBJ1-4
d_gene: -
v_gene: TRBV21-1

CDR3nt: TGTGCCAGCAGCCCACAACAGAACACTGAAGCTTTCTTT
CDR3aa: CASSPQQNTEAFF
len: 13
j_gene: TRBJ1-1
d_gene: -
v_gene: TRBV11-2

CDR3nt: TGTGCCAGCAGCTTAGACAGCTCAACTAATGAAAAACTGTTTTTT
CDR3aa: CASSLDSSTNEKLFF
len: 15
j_gene: TRBJ1-4
d_gene: -
v_gene: TRBV11-2

CDR3nt: TGTGCCAGTAGTATCCCGACAGGGGGATCACCCCTCCACTTT
CDR3aa: CASSIPTGGSPLHF
len: 14
j_gene: TRBJ1-6
d_gene: TRBD1
v_gene: TRBV19

CDR3nt: TGCGCCAGCAGCCAAGATGCGACTCTTGAGGGGTATCACGAGCAGTACTTC
CDR3aa: CASSQDATLEGYHEQYF
len: 17
j_gene: TRBJ2-7
d_gene: -
v_gene: TRBV4-3

CDR3nt: TGTGCCACCAGCACAGGGAAGAGTGAAAAACTGTTTTTT
CDR3aa: CATSTGKSEKLFF
len: 13
j_gene: TRBJ1-4
d_gene: -
v_gene: TRBV15

CDR3nt: TGTGCCAGCACCGATCCGGGACAATACTATGGCTACACCTTC
CDR3aa: CASTDPGQYYGYTF
len: 14
j_gene: TRBJ1-2
d_gene: -
v_gene: TRBV6-1

CDR3nt: TGCAGCGTTATGTGGGGCACCGGGGAGCTGTTTTTT
CDR3aa: CSVMWGTGELFF
len: 12
j_gene: TRBJ2-2
d_gene: -
v_gene: TRBV29-1

CDR3nt: TGCGCCAGCAGCCAAGACCCGACAGGGCCTGCCTATGGCTACACCTTC
CDR3aa: CASSQDPTGPAYGYTF
len: 16
j_gene: TRBJ1-2
d_gene: TRBD1
v_gene: TRBV4-1

CDR3nt: TGTGCCATCAGTGAGTACGGACAGGGGCGCGAGACCCAGTACTTC
CDR3aa: CAISEYGQGRETQYF
len: 15
j_gene: TRBJ2-5
d_gene: TRBD1
v_gene: TRBV10-3